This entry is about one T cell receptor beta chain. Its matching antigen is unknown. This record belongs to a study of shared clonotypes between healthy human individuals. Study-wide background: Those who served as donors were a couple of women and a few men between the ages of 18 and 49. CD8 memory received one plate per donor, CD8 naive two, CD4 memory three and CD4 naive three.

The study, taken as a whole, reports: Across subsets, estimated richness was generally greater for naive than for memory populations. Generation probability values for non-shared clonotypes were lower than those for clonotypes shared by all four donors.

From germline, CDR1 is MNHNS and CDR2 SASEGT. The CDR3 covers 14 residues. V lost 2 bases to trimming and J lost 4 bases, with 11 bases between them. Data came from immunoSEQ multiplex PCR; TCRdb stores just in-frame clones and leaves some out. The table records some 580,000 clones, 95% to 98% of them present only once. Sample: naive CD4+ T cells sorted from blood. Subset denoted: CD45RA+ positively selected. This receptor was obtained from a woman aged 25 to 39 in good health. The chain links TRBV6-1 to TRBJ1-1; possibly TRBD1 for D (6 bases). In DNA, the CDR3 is TGTGCCAGCAGTGAAATATCAGGGGTCACTGAAGCTTTCTTT. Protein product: CASSEISGVTEAFF.